This TCR beta chain was sequenced during a study of blood T cell repertoires in COVID-19. Across the study: Sources were T cells, B-cell-depleted T cells, or PBMCs; the material itself was cDNA or gDNA.

TCRdb keeps only in-frame clones here, not all; method: immunoSEQ multiplex PCR. This table holds 130,000 to 150,000 clones, over 80% found once. Between the trimmed V and J ends, which lost 2 bases and 4 bases, there was a span of 6 bases. CDR1 SGHDT and CDR2 YYEEEE come from the germline V gene. This CDR3 is built from 12 residues. Cohorts were determined from participant-reported clinical history. Sequencing input: PBMCs or T cells enriched from blood (not recorded which). The clonotype was recovered from a woman aged 45-65 years who had been exposed to COVID-19. The chain joins TRBV5-6 to TRBJ2-5; D gene ambiguous. The CDR3 nucleotides are TGTGCCAGCAGCTTATTCGGAGAGACCCAGTACTTC. Its protein is CASSLFGETQYF.